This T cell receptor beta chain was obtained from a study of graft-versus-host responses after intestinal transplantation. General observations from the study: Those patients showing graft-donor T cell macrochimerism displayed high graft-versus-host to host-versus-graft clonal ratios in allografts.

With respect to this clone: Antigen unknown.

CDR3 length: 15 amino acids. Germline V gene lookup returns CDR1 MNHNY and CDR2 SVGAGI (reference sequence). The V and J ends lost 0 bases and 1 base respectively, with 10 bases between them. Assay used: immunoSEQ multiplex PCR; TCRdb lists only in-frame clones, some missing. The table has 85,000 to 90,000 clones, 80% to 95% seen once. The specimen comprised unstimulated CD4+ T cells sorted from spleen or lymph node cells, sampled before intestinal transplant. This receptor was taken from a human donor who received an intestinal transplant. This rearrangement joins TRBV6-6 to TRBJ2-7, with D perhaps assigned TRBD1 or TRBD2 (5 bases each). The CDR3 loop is CASSYSTGQSYEQYF. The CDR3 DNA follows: TGTGCCAGCAGTTACTCGACGGGGCAATCCTACGAGCAGTACTTC.